The clone carrying this TCR beta chain occurred many times. No antigen is known for it. The sample belongs to a study of T-cell memory formation after mild COVID-19. General study results and limits: Memory from before infection featured some responding clones, which suggests cross-reactive memory joined. CD4+ bias marked clones expanding day 15 to 37, unlike balanced contracting clones. Mainly in CM and EM were contracting CD4+ clones; CD8+ were in EMRA.

Libraries for TCRalpha and TCRbeta carried sample barcodes and unique molecular identifiers via 5'RACE. Via MiXCR, TCRdb re-called the 5' RACE reads, giving one row per CDR3 protein. The table has approximately 430,000 distinct CDR3 sequences, 20% to 30% seen once. The CDR3 runs to 12 residues. The V gene lost 3 bases and the J gene lost 4 bases, with 5 bases spanning the gap. Germline-derived CDR1 and CDR2 are SGHDT and YYEEEE. The rearrangement links TRBV5-6 to TRBJ2-1; no clear D gene. Sequencing was performed on PBMCs or a T cell subset sorted from them (not recorded which). The TCR was taken from an adult woman who had mild COVID-19 (a few samples of this study predate the infection). Cell type and time point are not known. The CDR3 nucleotides are TGTGCCAGCAGCTCCGAATACAATGAGCAGTTCTTC. Its protein product is CASSSEYNEQFF.